This entry describes one TCR beta chain. Its antigen is unknown. This sample is drawn from a study of naive and memory T cell subsets. CMV status came from CD4+ IFNgamma after overnight CMV lysate stimulation. CD8 T cells were positively selected from what remained after CD4 positive selection. Study observations and caveats: Over 85% of naive TCR sequences appeared only once after error correction, unlike memory subsets.

An equimolar mix of two oligonucleotides served as the beta constant-region primer for TRBC1 and TRBC2. A 12-nucleotide UMI and the SP2 primer were added to the cDNA 3' end by oligonucleotide ligation. TCRdb recomputed calls from the UMI-ligation and nested PCR reads with MiXCR, one row per CDR3 protein. The sample consists of about 85,000 distinct CDR3 sequences, about 12% of them appearing once. CDR1 and CDR2 (germline): SGHRS, YFSETQ. This CDR3 spans 15 amino acids. V lost 5 bases and J lost 1, with 15 bases in between. The V call is TRBV5-1, the J call TRBJ1-1; tentative D call: TRBD1 (5 bases). The specimen sequenced was central memory CD4+ T cells from blood. This receptor was identified in a human donor in good health. The CDR3 bases are TGCGCCAGCAGTATAGTTGGGACGAAGAACACTGAAGCTTTCTTT. Its translation: CASSIVGTKNTEAFF.